The 10 T cell receptor beta chains in this list originate from one sample, sequenced in a study of early T cells in non-severe SARS-CoV-2 infection. TCRdb reanalysed the 5' RACE reads using MiXCR and keeps one entry per CDR3 protein. The table shows about 69,000 distinct CDR3 sequences, with about 9% occurring only once. Sample: whole blood. The origin of the receptors is an adult who was a healthcare worker with PCR-confirmed SARS-CoV-2 infection or an uninfected control (not recorded which).

This clonotype was counted at least ten times. The gene calls are TRBV30 and TRBJ2-6, with D unresolved. This CDR3 contains 13 residues. Germline values: CDR1 GTSNPN, CDR2 SVGIG (reference sequence). V lost 1 base and J 0 bases, leaving 1 base between the germline ends. The CDR3 sequence: CAWSASGANVLTF. As DNA, the CDR3 is TGTGCCTGGAGTGCCTCTGGGGCCAACGTCCTGACTTTC.

Many counts were recorded for this clonotype. The V call is TRBV6-5, the J call TRBJ2-7, with 9 bases aligning to TRBD2. J lost 2 bases, V lost 0 bases, and 2 bases had no gene match. The CDR3 length is 15 residues. Germline lookup yields CDR1 MNHEY and CDR2 SVGAGI. The CDR3 reads CASSYSLAGTYEQYF. The DNA of the CDR3 is TGTGCCAGCAGTTACTCCCTAGCGGGGACCTACGAGCAGTACTTC.

In its sample, this clonotype was seen many times. V usage is TRBV7-8 and J usage is TRBJ2-5; no definite D call. The germline CDR1 and CDR2 sequences are SGHVS and FQNEAQ. Trimming removed 1 base at V and 2 bases at J, with 14 bases between. The CDR3 totals 16 residues. CDR3 sequence: CASSLGALGQQETQYF. The CDR3 region has the DNA TGTGCCAGCAGCTTAGGAGCCCTTGGCCAGCAAGAGACCCAGTACTTC.

This clonotype has a count of ten or more. The chain links TRBV5-6 to TRBJ2-7; D may be TRBD1 (5 bases). Germline CDR1 is SGHDT and CDR2 is YYEEEE. V was trimmed by 5 bases and J by 4 bases, leaving 16 bases between them. The CDR3 loop spans 14 amino acids. CDR3 amino acids: CASRTATPGYEQYF. The CDR3 DNA sequence: TGTGCCAGCAGGACAGCAACCCCCGGTTACGAGCAGTACTTC.

There are many counts of this clonotype. The chain recombines TRBV7-9 with TRBJ2-3; D may be TRBD1 (6 bases). The V end was cut by 6 bases, the J end by 2 bases, with 15 bases between. The germline V gene encodes CDR1 SEHNR and CDR2 FQNEAQ (reference sequence). The CDR3 consists of 15 residues. The CDR3 coding sequence is TGTGCCAGCAGTTCCACCCGGACAGACACAGATACGCAGTATTTT. Translation: CASSSTRTDTDTQYF.

This clonotype was counted between two and nine times. The V and J genes are TRBV5-1 and TRBJ1-2, with D possibly matching TRBD1 (6 bases). V lost 2 bases to trimming and J lost 8 bases, with 16 bases between them. This CDR3 comprises 14 residues. Germline-derived CDR1 and CDR2 are SGHRS and YFSETQ. DNA for the CDR3: TGCGCCAGCAGCTTAGCAGGGGATTTGATAGGCTACACCTTC. This gives the protein CASSLAGDLIGYTF. The variable domain in full, with the rest retrieved from reference TRBV5-1 and TRBJ1-2, is KAGVTQTPRYLIKTRGQQVTLSCSPISGHRSVSWYQQTPGQGLQFLFEYFSETQRNKGNFPGRFSGRQFSNSRSEMNVSTLELGDSALYLCASSLAGDLIGYTFGSGTRLTVV.

The chain uses TRBV12-3 or TRBV12-4 and TRBJ1-1; D might be TRBD1 (6 bases). This CDR3 comprises 16 residues. Trimming stripped 7 bases from V and 3 bases from J, with 21 bases between. The CDR3 loop reads CASKGGMRSVDTEAFF. The CDR3, as DNA: TGTGCCAGCAAGGGGGGAATGAGGTCAGTGGACACTGAAGCTTTCTTT.

This clonotype occurred a few times. The chain combines TRBV5-1 with TRBJ2-5; maybe TRBD2 (6 bases). Trimming took 3 bases from V and 5 from J, leaving 14 bases between them. This CDR3 has 14 residues. Germline V gene sequence: CDR1 SGHRS, CDR2 YFSETQ. As DNA, the CDR3 is TGCGCCAGCAGCTGGGGGGAGCTGGTGGAGACCCAGTACTTC. Translating it yields CASSWGELVETQYF.

This clonotype was recorded at least ten times. The chain carries TRBV6-2 or TRBV6-3 and TRBJ2-6, with 11 bases fitting TRBD2. Germline CDR1 and CDR2: MNHEY and SVGEGT. CDR3 length: 18 amino acids. Trimming cost V 6 bases and J 2 bases; bases outside gene matches: 9. The CDR3 sequence is CASRKLAGVPPGANVLTF. The CDR3 DNA is TGTGCCAGCAGGAAACTAGCGGGAGTTCCTCCTGGGGCCAACGTCCTGACTTTC.

The chain uses TRBV28 and TRBJ1-5; D possibly corresponds to TRBD1 (5 bases). Trimming shortened V by 8 bases and J by 2 bases, and 16 bases separated the two germline ends. Per germline, CDR1 MDHEN and CDR2 SYDVKM. The CDR3 length is 15 residues. CDR3: CASVQGGDGNQPQHF. CDR3 nucleotide sequence: TGTGCCAGCGTTCAGGGAGGGGATGGCAATCAGCCCCAGCATTTT. Combining the CDR3 with reference TRBV28 and TRBJ1-5 gives the whole variable domain DVKVTQSSRYLVKRTGEKVFLECVQDMDHENMFWYRQDPGLGLRLIYFSYDVKMKEKGDIPEGYSVSREKKERFSLILESASTNQTSMYLCASVQGGDGNQPQHFGDGTRLSIL.